Sequencing of this T cell receptor beta chain was carried out in a study of preoperative IRX-2 immunotherapy in early breast cancer. The treatment: preoperative locoregional IRX-2 cytokine immunotherapy. Preoperative locoregional IRX-2 cytokine immunotherapy was tested in the phase Ib source study. Assay: immunoSEQ multiplex PCR; the TCRdb copy retains only in-frame clones and omits some. The sample consists of roughly 93,000 clones, just over 85% of them appearing once. Per the germline V gene, CDR1 is LNHDA and CDR2 is SQIVND (reference sequence). The length of the CDR3 is 14 residues. J was trimmed by 4 bases and V by 5 bases; bases with no gene match: 7.

The TCR comes from a human donor with breast cancer. Sequences were derived from tumor tissue, sampled after IRX-2 immunotherapy. The chain recombines TRBV19 with TRBJ1-1; 7 bases are shared with TRBD1. In nucleotides, the CDR3 is TGTGCCAGTAGTCCGACAGGGCACGGCACTGAAGCTTTCTTT. It codes for CASSPTGHGTEAFF.